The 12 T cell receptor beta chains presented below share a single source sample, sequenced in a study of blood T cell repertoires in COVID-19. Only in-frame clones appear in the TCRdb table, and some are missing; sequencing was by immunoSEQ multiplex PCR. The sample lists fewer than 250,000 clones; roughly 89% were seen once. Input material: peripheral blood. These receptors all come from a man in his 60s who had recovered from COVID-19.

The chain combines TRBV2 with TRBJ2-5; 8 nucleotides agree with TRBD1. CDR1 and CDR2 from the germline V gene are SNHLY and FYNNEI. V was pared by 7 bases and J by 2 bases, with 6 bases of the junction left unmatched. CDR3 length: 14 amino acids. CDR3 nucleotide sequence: TGTGCCAGCAAGAGGGACAGGCTTCAAGAGACCCAGTACTTC. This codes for CASKRDRLQETQYF.

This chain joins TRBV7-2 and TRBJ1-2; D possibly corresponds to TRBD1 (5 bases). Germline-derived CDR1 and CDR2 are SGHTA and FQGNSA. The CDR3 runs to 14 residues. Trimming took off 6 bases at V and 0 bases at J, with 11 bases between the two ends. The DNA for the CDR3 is TGTGCCAGCAGGATTGACAGTTCTAACTATGGCTACACCTTC. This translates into CASRIDSSNYGYTF.

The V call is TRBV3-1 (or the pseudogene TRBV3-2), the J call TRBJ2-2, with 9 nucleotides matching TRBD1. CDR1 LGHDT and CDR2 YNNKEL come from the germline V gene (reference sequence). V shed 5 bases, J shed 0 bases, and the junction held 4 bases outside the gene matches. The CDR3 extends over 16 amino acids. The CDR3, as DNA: TGTGCCAGCAGCTACAGGACAGGGGCGAACACCGGGGAGCTGTTTTTT. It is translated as CASSYRTGANTGELFF.

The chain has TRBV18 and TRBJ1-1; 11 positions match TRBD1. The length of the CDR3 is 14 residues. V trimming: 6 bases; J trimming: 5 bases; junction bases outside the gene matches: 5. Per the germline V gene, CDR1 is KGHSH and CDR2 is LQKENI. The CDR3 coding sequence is TGTGCCAGCTCGCCATGGGACAGGGGGACTGAAGCTTTCTTT. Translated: CASSPWDRGTEAFF.

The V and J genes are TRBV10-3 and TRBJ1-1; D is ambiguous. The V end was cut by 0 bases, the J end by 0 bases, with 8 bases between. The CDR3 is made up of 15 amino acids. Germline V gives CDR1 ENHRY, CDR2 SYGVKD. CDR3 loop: CAISESAGMNTEAFF. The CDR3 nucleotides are TGTGCCATCAGTGAGTCTGCAGGAATGAACACTGAAGCTTTCTTT.

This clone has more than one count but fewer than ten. The CDR3 reads CASTQGRQNEQFF. Written as DNA, the CDR3 is TGTGCCAGCACCCAGGGTAGACAGAATGAGCAGTTCTTC. The V gene is TRBV6-5, the J gene TRBJ2-1; TRBD1 might be the D (5 bases). Deletions cut 7 bases from V and 7 bases from J, with 14 bases between. This CDR3 has 13 residues. Germline-derived CDR1 and CDR2 are MNHEY and SVGAGI.

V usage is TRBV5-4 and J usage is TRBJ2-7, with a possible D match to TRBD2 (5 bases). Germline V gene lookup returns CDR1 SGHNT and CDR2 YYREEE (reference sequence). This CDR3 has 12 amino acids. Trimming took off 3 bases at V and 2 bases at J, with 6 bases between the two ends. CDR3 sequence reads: CASSSGAYEQYF. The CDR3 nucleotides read TGTGCCAGCAGCTCCGGGGCCTACGAGCAGTACTTC.

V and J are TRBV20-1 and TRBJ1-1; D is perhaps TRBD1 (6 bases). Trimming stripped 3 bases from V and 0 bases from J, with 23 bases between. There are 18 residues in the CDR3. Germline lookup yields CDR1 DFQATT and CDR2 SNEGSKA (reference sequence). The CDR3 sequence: CSASLEDGQLIVNTEAFF. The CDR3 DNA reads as TGCAGTGCTAGTTTAGAAGACGGACAGTTAATCGTGAACACTGAAGCTTTCTTT.

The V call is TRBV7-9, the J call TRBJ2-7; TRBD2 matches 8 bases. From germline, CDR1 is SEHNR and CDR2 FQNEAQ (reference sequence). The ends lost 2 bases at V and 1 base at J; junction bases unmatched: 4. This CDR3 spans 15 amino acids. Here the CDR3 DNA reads TGTGCCAGCAGCTTACAGGGACTAGGTTCCTACGAGCAGTACTTC. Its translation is CASSLQGLGSYEQYF.

CDR3 DNA sequence: TGTGCCAGCAGTTCACTTAAGAACACTGAAGCTTTCTTT. Protein: CASSSLKNTEAFF. The chain carries TRBV6-5 and TRBJ1-1; D not resolved. The CDR3 is made up of 13 amino acids. Per the germline V gene, CDR1 is MNHEY and CDR2 is SVGAGI. Trimming took off 4 bases at V and 1 base at J, with 7 bases between the two ends.

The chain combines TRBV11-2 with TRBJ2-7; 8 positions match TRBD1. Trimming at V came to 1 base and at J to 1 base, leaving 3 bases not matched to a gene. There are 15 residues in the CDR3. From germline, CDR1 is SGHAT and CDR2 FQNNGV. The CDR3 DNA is TGTGCCAGCAGCTTAGGATACAGGGGGTCCTACGAGCAGTACTTC. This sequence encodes CASSLGYRGSYEQYF.

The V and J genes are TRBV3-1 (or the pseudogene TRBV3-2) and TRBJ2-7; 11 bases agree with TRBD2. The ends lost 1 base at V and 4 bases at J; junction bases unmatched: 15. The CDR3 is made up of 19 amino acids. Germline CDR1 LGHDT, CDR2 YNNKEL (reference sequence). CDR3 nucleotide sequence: TGTGCCAGCAGCCAAGGGAAGACTAGCGGGAAGGAACGGAGATACGAGCAGTACTTC. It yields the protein CASSQGKTSGKERRYEQYF.